This TCR beta chain was captured in a study of blood T cell repertoires in COVID-19. On the study more broadly: PBMCs, B-cell-depleted T cells, or T cells provided the cDNA or gDNA that made up the material.

This clone was found once. Trimming left V 2 bases short and J 3 bases short, with 10 bases between. The CDR3 contains 14 residues. Germline V gene sequence: CDR1 ENHRY, CDR2 SYGVKD. Per the authors' pipeline: Scientists estimated how many nucleated cells there were by amplifying reference gene primers. Sequencing was performed with immunoSEQ multiplex PCR; in TCRdb, only in-frame clones are kept and a portion is missing. The V and J calls and clone size come from that table; D and trimming were worked out from the DNA. The sample has fewer than 75,000 clones; 89% are singletons. This receptor was taken from an elderly man with acute or convalescent COVID-19. The sample was peripheral blood. The gene calls are TRBV10-3 and TRBJ1-1; D is perhaps TRBD1 (6 bases). The DNA for the CDR3 is TGTGCCATCAGTGAGACAGGGAGTGACACTGAAGCTTTCTTT. Translated, it gives CAISETGSDTEAFF.